A single sample gave rise to the 22 T cell receptor beta chains below, sequenced in a study of neurological immune-mediated disorders. MiXCR was run by TCRdb on the 5' RACE reads, yielding one entry per CDR3 protein. This sample carries tens of thousands of distinct CDR3 sequences, roughly an eighth of them seen once, and the ten largest clones take 6.8%. The source material was PBMCs. The receptor set was obtained from a woman aged 45-65 years in good health.

There are many counts of this clonotype. The chain joins TRBV7-2 to TRBJ2-5; 9 bases are shared with TRBD2. The V and J ends lost 6 bases and 2 bases, in that order; junction bases with no gene match: 7. Germline loops: CDR1 SGHTA, CDR2 FQGNSA. The CDR3 loop spans 15 amino acids. CDR3 in amino acids: CASSHGTSLQETQYF. Written as DNA, the CDR3 is TGTGCCAGCAGTCACGGGACTAGCCTTCAAGAGACCCAGTACTTC.

This clonotype was seen repeatedly, ten times or more. The chain employs TRBV12-3 or TRBV12-4 and TRBJ1-2, with a tentative D call TRBD1 (5 bases). The CDR3 runs to 14 residues. Trimming stripped 4 bases from V and 0 bases from J, with 9 bases between. This CDR3 reads CASSWDRANYGYTF. DNA for the CDR3: TGTGCCAGCAGTTGGGACCGAGCTAACTATGGCTACACCTTC.

Details on this clonotype: A much larger clone lies a single base off, so this may be a read error. The chain uses TRBV5-1 and TRBJ1-1; D unclear. CDR3 length equals 14 residues. CDR1 is SGHRS, CDR2 YFSETQ, per germline. CDR3 amino acids: CTSGSGTMNTEAFF. CDR3 DNA: TGCACCAGCGGTTCCGGAACCATGAACACTGAAGCTTTCTTT.

There are many counts of this clonotype. V and J are TRBV20-1 and TRBJ2-1; a possible D gene is TRBD1 (6 bases). The CDR3 length is 15 residues. CDR1 and CDR2 from the germline V gene are DFQATT and SNEGSKA (reference sequence). Trimming cost V 0 bases and J 5 bases, with 14 bases left between them. The CDR3 loop reads CSARDSARGNNEQFF. CDR3 DNA sequence: TGCAGTGCTAGAGATTCAGCCAGGGGTAACAATGAGCAGTTCTTC.

Ten or more counts support this clonotype. The V and J genes are TRBV12-3 or TRBV12-4 and TRBJ2-5; 13 bases match TRBD2. CDR3 size: 15 residues. Trimming took 5 bases from V and 4 from J; bases not matched to a gene: 4. For the CDR3, the DNA is TGTGCCAGCAGTCCCGGACTAGCGGGAGTAGAGACCCAGTACTTC. This encodes CASSPGLAGVETQYF.

This clonotype appeared many times. In nucleotides, the CDR3 is TGTGCCAGCAGTCGACACCCAGATACGCAGTATTTT. This sequence encodes CASSRHPDTQYF. V gene TRBV7-9 combines with J gene TRBJ2-3; D is undetermined. Trimming shortened V by 6 bases and J by 4 bases, and 8 bases separated the two germline ends. Germline V CDR1 and CDR2: SEHNR, FQNEAQ (reference sequence). CDR3 length: 12 residues.

In this sample, this clonotype turned up many times. The gene calls are TRBV15 and TRBJ1-5, with a tentative D call TRBD1 (5 bases). V dropped 1 base and J dropped 0 bases, with 10 bases sitting between them. The germline V gene encodes CDR1 LNHNV and CDR2 YYDKDF (reference sequence). The CDR3 loop spans 16 amino acids. The CDR3 nucleotides are TGTGCCACCAGCAGAGGGAGACAGCATAGCAATCAGCCCCAGCATTTT. This sequence encodes CATSRGRQHSNQPQHF. The full variable domain, rest sourced from reference TRBV15 and TRBJ1-5, is DAMVIQNPRYQVTQFGKPVTLSCSQTLNHNVMYWYQQKSSQAPKLLFHYYDKDFNNEADTPDNFQSRRPNTSFCFLDIRSPGLGDTAMYLCATSRGRQHSNQPQHFGDGTRLSIL.

This clonotype was recorded at least ten times. J is TRBJ2-2 and V is TRBV29-1, with D possibly TRBD2 on 5 matching bases. Germline V lookup: CDR1 SQVTM, CDR2 ANQGSEA. The germline V and J ends were trimmed by 3 bases and 4 bases, with 15 bases remaining between them. CDR3 size: 15 residues. In DNA, the CDR3 is TGCAGCGTTGATGTACTGAGCGCGGGCACCGGGGAGCTGTTTTTT. Translation: CSVDVLSAGTGELFF.

This clonotype was recorded many times. V and J are TRBV5-1 and TRBJ1-1, with D hard to call. This CDR3 is 12 amino acids long. Trimming shortened V by 3 bases and J by 11 bases, and 14 bases separated the two germline ends. CDR1 SGHRS and CDR2 YFSETQ come from the germline V gene. CDR3 bases: TGCGCCAGCAGCTCCGACGGTCGCAGGGCTTTCTTT. This gives the protein CASSSDGRRAFF.

This clonotype occurred many times. The CDR3 loop is CASSVPGTGTYNEQFF. Written as DNA, the CDR3 is TGCGCCAGCAGCGTCCCCGGGACAGGGACGTACAATGAGCAGTTCTTC. This chain joins TRBV5-1 and TRBJ2-1; 9 positions match TRBD1. CDR1 SGHRS and CDR2 YFSETQ come from the germline V gene. V trimming: 4 bases; J trimming: 4 bases; junction bases outside the gene matches: 9. The CDR3 runs to 16 residues. Variable domain in full (rest from reference TRBV5-1 and TRBJ2-1): KAGVTQTPRYLIKTRGQQVTLSCSPISGHRSVSWYQQTPGQGLQFLFEYFSETQRNKGNFPGRFSGRQFSNSRSEMNVSTLELGDSALYLCASSVPGTGTYNEQFFGPGTRLTVL.

The table lists this clonotype with many counts. J is TRBJ2-7 and V is TRBV2; weak D call: TRBD1 (5 bases). Germline V lookup: CDR1 SNHLY, CDR2 FYNNEI. CDR3 size: 13 residues. V was trimmed by 7 bases and J by 3 bases, leaving 13 bases between them. This CDR3 is CASKGRAVYEQYF. Here the CDR3 DNA reads TGTGCCAGCAAAGGCAGGGCCGTCTACGAGCAGTACTTC.

Many counts were recorded for this clonotype. The chain is built from TRBV5-1 and TRBJ2-5, with TRBD2 matching 12 bases. The germline gives CDR1 SGHRS, CDR2 YFSETQ. The CDR3 has 15 amino acids. Losses at the gene ends were 4 bases for V and 1 base for J; bases not matched to a gene: 2. CDR3 region: CASSRTSGIQETQYF. The CDR3 DNA reads as TGCGCCAGCAGCAGGACTAGCGGGATCCAAGAGACCCAGTACTTC.

Ten or more counts support this clonotype. The chain is built from TRBV15 and TRBJ2-7; D ambiguous. Germline V lookup: CDR1 LNHNV, CDR2 YYDKDF (reference sequence). The CDR3 consists of 14 residues. Trimming removed 2 bases from V and 2 bases from J, with 10 bases in between. The CDR3 here is CATSRQASTYEQYF. The CDR3 DNA follows: TGTGCCACCAGCAGACAAGCCAGTACCTACGAGCAGTACTTC.

This clonotype was observed at least ten times. This chain joins TRBV5-1 and TRBJ1-2; D may be TRBD1 (6 bases). V shed 2 bases and J shed 3 bases, with 11 bases lying between them. The germline V gene encodes CDR1 SGHRS and CDR2 YFSETQ. CDR3 length: 14 residues. CDR3 amino acids: CASSFAGADYGYTF. Written as DNA, the CDR3 is TGCGCCAGCAGCTTCGCAGGGGCGGACTATGGCTACACCTTC.

This clonotype was counted between two and nine times. The V call is TRBV6-5, the J call TRBJ1-1, with D possibly being TRBD1 (5 bases). There are 15 residues in the CDR3. V gave up 3 bases and J gave up 4 bases, with 15 bases separating them. Germline V lookup: CDR1 MNHEY, CDR2 SVGAGI. Here the CDR3 DNA reads TGTGCCAGCAGTTATCCGTCAGGGTTGGGCACTGAAGCTTTCTTT. Its protein is CASSYPSGLGTEAFF.

This clonotype came up many times. The chain has TRBV14 and TRBJ2-7, with D uncertain. The CDR3 runs 16 residues. Germline V gives CDR1 SGHDN, CDR2 FVKESK. V dropped 2 bases and J dropped 5 bases, with 19 bases sitting between them. This CDR3 is CASSQRSSGFGNEQYF. The CDR3 region has the DNA TGTGCCAGCAGCCAACGATCTTCGGGCTTTGGCAACGAGCAGTACTTC.

This clonotype was counted ten times or more. The CDR3 loop reads CASSRKAGIGELFF. The CDR3 region has the DNA TGTGCCAGCAGTCGGAAAGCGGGAATCGGGGAGCTGTTTTTT. The V and J genes are TRBV12-3 or TRBV12-4 and TRBJ2-2; 7 positions match TRBD2. The CDR3 length is 14 residues. Trimming at V came to 5 bases and at J to 7 bases, leaving 7 bases not matched to a gene.

This clonotype showed up many times. The gene calls are TRBV3-1 and TRBJ2-7; possible D gene TRBD2, 7 bases. Germline V gene lookup returns CDR1 LGHDT and CDR2 YNNKEL (reference sequence). Trimming cost V 4 bases and J 4 bases, with 17 bases left between them. The CDR3 contains 15 residues. CDR3 sequence reads: CASSLGRGARYEQYF. CDR3 sequence (DNA): TGTGCCAGCAGCCTCGGCCGGGGGGCAAGGTACGAGCAGTACTTC.

This clonotype came up many times. The rearrangement joins TRBV5-1 to TRBJ2-1, with 12 nucleotides matching TRBD2. The ends lost 4 bases at V and 6 bases at J; junction bases unmatched: 5. This CDR3 is built from 15 residues. The germline CDR1 and CDR2 sequences are SGHRS and YFSETQ. CDR3 coding DNA: TGCGCCAGCAGCCCTCTAGCGGGAGGGCCCAATGAGCAGTTCTTC. Translation gives CASSPLAGGPNEQFF.

This clonotype came up many times. The V gene is TRBV6-5, the J gene TRBJ1-3; unclear D gene. The CDR3 has 16 amino acids. Germline-derived CDR1 and CDR2 are MNHEY and SVGAGI. V gave up 5 bases and J gave up 8 bases, with 22 bases separating them. The DNA for the CDR3 is TGTGCCAGCAGTCTATCATCTCCGGGAGACGGGGACACCATATATTTT. Translated, it gives CASSLSSPGDGDTIYF.

Note on this clonotype: One junction end disagrees with the germline gene, perhaps due to a read error. The gene calls are TRBV11-2 and TRBJ2-3; unclear D gene. CDR1 is SGHAT and CDR2 is FQNNGV in the germline V gene. The length of the CDR3 is 15 residues. Here the CDR3 DNA reads TGTGCCAGCAGCCCCACTACCGCTAGAACAGATAGGCAGTATTTT. Translation gives CASSPTTARTDRQYF.

This clonotype was detected many times. The chain is built from TRBV6-2 or TRBV6-3 and TRBJ2-5; TRBD1 matches 9 bases. The V gene's germline CDR1 is MNHEY and CDR2 SVGEGT. V was clipped by 3 bases and J by 5 bases; unmatched bases: 7. This CDR3 is built from 15 residues. CDR3 loop: CASSYPTGGSETQYF. The DNA of the CDR3 is TGTGCCAGCAGTTATCCTACAGGGGGCTCCGAGACCCAGTACTTC.